Below, 27 T cell receptor beta chains from the same sample are listed, as sequenced in a study of vaccination and CD4 T cells after COVID-19. Via MiXCR, TCRdb re-called the PCR reads, giving one row per CDR3 protein. Of tens of thousands of distinct CDR3 sequences in the sample, 45% to 55% were seen once. The material was CD4+ T cells from blood, obtained before SARS-CoV-2 vaccination. These receptors all stem from a human donor who had recovered from COVID-19.

CDR3 protein: CASSPDSYGYTF. The CDR3 bases are TGTGCCAGCAGTCCTGACAGCTATGGCTACACCTTC. The rearrangement links TRBV27 to TRBJ1-2; TRBD1 might be the D (5 bases). CDR1 and CDR2 from the germline V gene are MNHEY and SMNVEV (reference sequence). V was clipped by 5 bases and J by 4 bases, with 8 bases between them. The CDR3 loop spans 12 amino acids.

V is TRBV24-1 and J is TRBJ2-1; D perhaps matches TRBD2 (6 bases). The V end lost 5 bases, the J end lost 4 bases, and 11 bases lay between the germline ends. This CDR3 is built from 14 residues. Germline values: CDR1 KGHDR, CDR2 SFDVKD. As DNA, the CDR3 is TGTGCCACCAGTGGAAGGAGGGATTACAATGAGCAGTTCTTC. It translates to CATSGRRDYNEQFF.

The chain employs TRBV7-8 and TRBJ1-1; tentatively, D is TRBD1 (6 bases). V was trimmed by 5 bases and J by 1 base, leaving 14 bases between them. The germline V gene has CDR1 SGHVS and CDR2 FQNEAQ. The CDR3 is 15 amino acids. The DNA for the CDR3 is TGTGCCAGCAGCGTAAGGACAGAGAGGAACACTGAAGCTTTCTTT. Its protein is CASSVRTERNTEAFF.

The gene calls are TRBV6-4 and TRBJ2-7, with 7 bases matching TRBD2. The CDR3 extends over 18 amino acids. With 7 bases clipped from V and 0 bases from J, the junction kept 18 bases outside the gene matches. The germline V gene has CDR1 MRHNA and CDR2 SNTAGT. The chain's CDR3 is CASIIPGLERFSSYEQYF. CDR3 coding DNA: TGTGCCAGCATCATACCAGGACTAGAGAGGTTTAGCTCCTACGAGCAGTACTTC.

Concerning this clonotype: One end of the junction does not line up with germline, which may come from a read error. The chain combines TRBV20-1 with TRBJ1-6; D may be TRBD1 (5 bases). The CDR3 runs 13 residues. Germline V gives CDR1 DFQATT, CDR2 SNEGSKA (reference sequence). The chain's CDR3 is CSARETVRSPVHF. The CDR3 DNA follows: TGCAGTGCTAGAGAGACAGTTCGTTCACCCGTCCACTTT.

This chain links TRBV5-1 with TRBJ2-5; the match to TRBD1 covers 7 bases. The CDR3 has 15 residues. The germline CDR1 and CDR2 sequences are SGHRS and YFSETQ. With V trimmed by 7 bases and J by 5 bases, 14 bases remained unmatched. The CDR3 DNA sequence: TGCGCCAGCGCCAACCCGACAGGGTACGCGGAGACCCAGTACTTC. It codes for CASANPTGYAETQYF.

A single count supports this clonotype. This rearrangement joins TRBV6-5 to TRBJ2-3, with unresolved D. CDR3 length equals 14 residues. Germline CDR1 is MNHEY and CDR2 is SVGAGI. V lost 4 bases and J lost 6, with 14 bases in between. For the CDR3, the DNA is TGTGCCAGCAGTTCTCGGCCTGGGTCGGATACGCAGTATTTT. Encoded protein: CASSSRPGSDTQYF.

V gene TRBV5-1 combines with J gene TRBJ2-7; D gene ambiguous. Germline V lookup: CDR1 SGHRS, CDR2 YFSETQ. This CDR3 is 14 amino acids long. Between the trimmed V and J ends, which lost 2 bases and 2 bases, there was a span of 11 bases. For the CDR3, the DNA is TGCGCCAGCAGCTTCACTTGGGGTCCCTACGAGCAGTACTTC. Its protein product is CASSFTWGPYEQYF.

This chain uses TRBV2 with TRBJ2-1; TRBD2 agrees at 12 bases. Per the germline V gene, CDR1 is SNHLY and CDR2 is FYNNEI. This CDR3 spans 16 amino acids. V shed 6 bases, J shed 7 bases, and the junction held 10 bases outside the gene matches. CDR3 sequence (DNA): TGTGCCAGCAGAGCCCGGACTAGCGGGAATGTGAATGAGCAGTTCTTC. Amino acid sequence: CASRARTSGNVNEQFF.

This clonotype came up once. CDR3 DNA: TGTGCCAGTATCCGAACTAGCGCGAACACCGGGGAGCTGTTTTTT. This gives the protein CASIRTSANTGELFF. The gene calls are TRBV19 and TRBJ2-2; 7 bases are a match to TRBD2. The germline V gene encodes CDR1 LNHDA and CDR2 SQIVND (reference sequence). V lost 7 bases to trimming and J lost 0 bases; unmatched junction nucleotides: 5. The CDR3 consists of 15 residues.

This clonotype was seen a few times. This chain uses TRBV6-1 with TRBJ2-1; 8 bases agree with TRBD2. The V gene end was trimmed by 0 bases and the J gene end by 5 bases; junction bases not matched to a gene: 3. Per germline, CDR1 MNHNS and CDR2 SASEGT. The CDR3 contains 15 residues. The CDR3, as DNA: TGTGCCAGCAGTGAAGCCGGGACTAGACACAATGAGCAGTTCTTC. Translating it yields CASSEAGTRHNEQFF.

This clonotype was observed a few times. This rearrangement joins TRBV7-8 to TRBJ2-3; the D call may be TRBD1 or TRBD2 (5 bases each). The V and J ends lost 4 bases and 3 bases respectively, with 17 bases between them. In germline, CDR1 is SGHVS, CDR2 FQNEAQ. CDR3 length: 16 amino acids. The CDR3 is CASSSVGALGTDTQYF. The CDR3 region has the DNA TGTGCCAGCAGCTCCGTCGGGGCCTTGGGTACAGATACGCAGTATTTT.

The V and J genes are TRBV15 and TRBJ2-1; TRBD2 aligns across 7 bases. Germline CDR1 is LNHNV and CDR2 is YYDKDF (reference sequence). V shed 6 bases, J shed 8 bases, and the junction held 10 bases outside the gene matches. This CDR3 is 14 amino acids long. DNA for the CDR3: TGTGCCACCAGGACCCGGGACTATTTCGATGAGCAGTTCTTC. Its translation is CATRTRDYFDEQFF.

This rearrangement joins TRBV20-1 to TRBJ1-1; the D is unclear. The V and J ends lost 6 bases and 0 bases respectively, with 20 bases between them. This CDR3 region has 16 residues. Germline CDR1 is DFQATT and CDR2 is SNEGSKA (reference sequence). In DNA form, the CDR3 reads TGCAGTGCCCAACGCGGTTCCGTAGGTATGAACACTGAAGCTTTCTTT. Its protein product is CSAQRGSVGMNTEAFF.

The chain links TRBV28 to TRBJ1-2; TRBD1 is a possible D gene (6 bases). The germline CDR1 and CDR2 sequences are MDHEN and SYDVKM. The V end lost 6 bases, the J end lost 3 bases, and 17 bases lay between the germline ends. This CDR3 has 15 residues. The CDR3 protein is CASRGWGAMDYGYTF. The DNA of the CDR3 is TGTGCCAGCAGGGGGTGGGGGGCTATGGACTATGGCTACACCTTC.

The chain links TRBV27 to TRBJ2-3; tentatively, D is TRBD1 or TRBD2 (5 bases each). CDR1 and CDR2 (germline): MNHEY, SMNVEV (reference sequence). Trimming left V 9 bases short and J 8 bases short, with 12 bases between. The CDR3 runs to 11 residues. The CDR3 DNA reads as TGTGCCAGTCTGGGGGTGGGTACGCAGTATTTT. It is translated as CASLGVGTQYF.

This chain connects TRBV7-2 to TRBJ1-3; 7 bases are a match to TRBD1. The V and J ends lost 6 bases and 3 bases, in that order; junction bases with no gene match: 8. CDR1 and CDR2 (germline): SGHTA, FQGNSA. The length of the CDR3 is 15 residues. For the CDR3, the DNA is TGTGCCAGCAGTTACACAGGGGCAGGTGGAAACACCATATATTTT. It translates to CASSYTGAGGNTIYF.

J is TRBJ1-2 and V is TRBV10-3, with D possibly TRBD1 on 6 matching bases. This CDR3 is built from 13 residues. V gave up 7 bases and J gave up 5 bases, with 14 bases separating them. Germline V gene sequence: CDR1 ENHRY, CDR2 SYGVKD. CDR3 residues: CAITGGQVYGYTF. CDR3 nucleotides: TGTGCCATCACGGGGGGGCAGGTTTATGGCTACACCTTC.

This clonotype turned up a few times. This chain uses TRBV30 with TRBJ1-1; 7 bases are a match to TRBD1. Looked up from germline, CDR1 is GTSNPN and CDR2 is SVGIG (reference sequence). The CDR3 is 15 amino acids. The V gene end was trimmed by 7 bases and the J gene end by 1 base; junction bases not matched to a gene: 12. The CDR3 is CAFGQDPGGNTEAFF. The DNA for the CDR3 is TGTGCCTTCGGACAGGACCCAGGTGGGAACACTGAAGCTTTCTTT.

In this sample, this clonotype turned up once. The chain combines TRBV7-9 with TRBJ1-3; D is ambiguous. Trimming took off 0 bases at V and 1 base at J, with 4 bases between the two ends. CDR1 and CDR2 from the germline V gene are SEHNR and FQNEAQ (reference sequence). The length of the CDR3 is 14 residues. CDR3: CASSLAGSGNTIYF. The CDR3 DNA sequence: TGTGCCAGCAGCTTAGCAGGGTCTGGAAACACCATATATTTT.

The chain uses TRBV20-1 and TRBJ1-2, with TRBD1 matching over 9 bases. Trimming cost V 6 bases and J 5 bases; bases outside gene matches: 10. Germline CDR1 reads DFQATT; CDR2 reads SNEGSKA (reference sequence). This CDR3 comprises 14 residues. The CDR3 reads CSALKQGADYGYTF. CDR3 DNA sequence: TGCAGTGCCCTCAAACAGGGGGCGGATTATGGCTACACCTTC.

The CDR3 DNA is TGCAGTGCTAGGACTAACAGTAACACTGAAGCTTTCTTT. This sequence encodes CSARTNSNTEAFF. J is TRBJ1-1 and V is TRBV20-1; no firm D call. The germline V gene has CDR1 DFQATT and CDR2 SNEGSKA (reference sequence). V dropped 3 bases and J dropped 2 bases, with 10 bases sitting between them. The CDR3 consists of 13 residues.

CDR3 DNA sequence: TGCAGTGCCACGGGCCCAAGCTCCTACGAGCAGTACTTC. Translating it yields CSATGPSSYEQYF. The rearrangement uses TRBV20-1 and TRBJ2-7; D gene ambiguous. Germline V gives CDR1 DFQATT, CDR2 SNEGSKA (reference sequence). The V end was cut by 6 bases, the J end by 0 bases, with 12 bases between. The CDR3 loop spans 13 amino acids.

This clonotype was found once. The gene calls are TRBV5-1 and TRBJ1-2; no definite D call. V was clipped by 0 bases and J by 5 bases, with 14 bases between them. The V gene's germline CDR1 is SGHRS and CDR2 YFSETQ. CDR3 size: 15 residues. CDR3 sequence reads: CASSLGSLGVYGYTF. As DNA, the CDR3 is TGCGCCAGCAGCTTGGGGTCCCTAGGAGTTTATGGCTACACCTTC.

This clonotype appeared a single time. The chain has TRBV20-1 and TRBJ1-5, with TRBD1 identical over 7 bases. Germline CDR1 is DFQATT and CDR2 is SNEGSKA (reference sequence). The CDR3 length is 15 residues. V shed 4 bases, J shed 0 bases, and the junction held 6 bases outside the gene matches. The CDR3, as DNA: TGCAGTGCTACCCCCGGGGACAGTAGCAATCAGCCCCAGCATTTT. Protein product: CSATPGDSSNQPQHF.

Only a few counts were recorded for this clonotype. The chain links TRBV29-1 to TRBJ2-3; 7 bases map to TRBD1. Germline CDR1 is SQVTM and CDR2 is ANQGSEA. The CDR3 runs 14 residues. The junction had 4 bases not matched to a gene; V was cut back by 4 bases and J by 0 bases. Here the CDR3 reads CSVGDRGSTDTQYF. In DNA, the CDR3 is TGCAGCGTTGGGGACAGAGGAAGCACAGATACGCAGTATTTT.

This clonotype was counted only a few times. V and J are TRBV12-3 or TRBV12-4 and TRBJ1-5, with D possibly TRBD1 on 6 matching bases. CDR3 size: 14 residues. Trimming pared 6 bases from V and 4 bases from J, leaving 13 bases between. The CDR3 DNA sequence: TGTGCCAGCAGCCTAGGGGGGAGGAATCAGCCCCAGCATTTT. This codes for CASSLGGRNQPQHF.